The following is a TCR beta chain sequence with its context. This CDR3 spans 16 amino acids. J gave up 0 bases and V 4 bases, and 8 bases lay outside the gene matches. The source of the sample is a study of blood T cell repertoires in COVID-19. At the level of the study: Sample material is recorded as cDNA or gDNA derived from T cells, B-cell-depleted T cells, or PBMCs.

Original analysis: Quantification of nucleated cells was approximated via reference gene primer amplification. This table comes from immunoSEQ multiplex PCR, and its TCRdb copy is limited to in-frame clones, with some not included. The DNA was the basis for D and trimming; V, J and clone size are from that table. The top ten clones hold roughly 28% of a sample with tens of thousands of clones, under 85% of them seen once. The chain is built from TRBV23-1 and TRBJ1-1; 7 bases align to TRBD1. TRBV23-1 is placed among ORFs of uncertain function. This receptor was taken from a woman of 80 years or more with acute or convalescent COVID-19. Sequences were obtained from peripheral blood. The CDR3 sequence: CASSRNRGTVNTEAFF. DNA of the CDR3: TGCGCCAGCAGTCGCAATCGGGGGACAGTGAACACTGAAGCTTTCTTT.